This TCR beta chain was sequenced during a study of T cells in localized non-small cell lung cancer. Germline assignment: CDR1 LGHNA and CDR2 YNFKEQ. This CDR3 is built from 15 residues. V was trimmed by 0 bases and J by 4 bases, leaving 11 bases between them. The assay was immunoSEQ multiplex PCR, and TCRdb's table has in-frame clones only and misses some. The table shows 43,000 or so clones, with around 90% occurring only once. The V gene is TRBV4-2, the J gene TRBJ2-3; possible D gene TRBD2, 6 bases. This TCR derives from a woman aged 35 to 70 with stage II lung adenocarcinoma. The material was PBMCs, obtained before any cancer treatment. DNA of the CDR3: TGTGCCAGCAGCCAAGAAGGCCAGCGGGCAGATACGCAGTATTTT. Protein sequence: CASSQEGQRADTQYF.